Following are 15 T cell receptor beta chains from one sample sequenced in a study of T cell repertoires in cytomegalovirus infection. TCRdb re-called the reads with MiXCR, one entry per CDR3 protein. There are about 160,000 distinct CDR3 sequences in the sample; about a fifth occur only once, and more than 25% lies in the top ten. The antigens of these receptors remain unknown. The specimen was CD8+ T cells from cultured PBMCs, collected from culture after CMV antigen stimulation. The receptors come from a human donor in good health (CMV status not recorded). Some clones in this sample may be carry-over from other donors' samples.

The CDR3 loop is CASSFYRGVDYGYTF. In nucleotides, the CDR3 is TGTGCCAGCAGTTTCTACAGGGGAGTCGACTATGGCTACACCTTC. V usage is TRBV12-3 or TRBV12-4 and J usage is TRBJ1-2, with 7 bases aligning to TRBD1. V lost 3 bases to trimming and J lost 3 bases; unmatched junction nucleotides: 7. The CDR3 length is 15 residues.

The J gene is TRBJ1-5, the V gene TRBV2; 9 bases are shared with TRBD1. With V trimmed by 10 bases and J by 7 bases, 11 bases remained unmatched. The CDR3 totals 14 residues. Germline V gives CDR1 SNHLY, CDR2 FYNNEI. CDR3 bases: TGTGCCACCACCGCTGGGACAGGGCTACAGCCCCAGCATTTT. Protein: CATTAGTGLQPQHF.

This clonotype was counted a few times. CDR3 nucleotides: TGTGCCAGCAGCCAGGGACAGGACAACACTGAAGCTTTCTTT. Translating it yields CASSQGQDNTEAFF. The rearrangement links TRBV7-8 to TRBJ1-1; 8 positions match TRBD1. V lost 5 bases, J lost 2 bases, and 4 bases stayed unmatched. Per the germline V gene, CDR1 is SGHVS and CDR2 is FQNEAQ. The CDR3 runs to 14 residues.

V and J are TRBV5-5 and TRBJ2-7; D not resolved. Looked up from germline, CDR1 is SGHKS and CDR2 is YYEKEE (reference sequence). The CDR3 loop spans 13 amino acids. The ends were cut back, 4 bases at V and 3 bases at J, with 11 bases in the middle. The DNA of the CDR3 is TGTGCCAGCAGCCTATCAGAGTACTACGAGCAGTACTTC. Residues: CASSLSEYYEQYF.

This clonotype appeared a few times. The V call is TRBV12-3 or TRBV12-4, the J call TRBJ2-5, with TRBD1 matching over 8 bases. CDR3 length equals 14 residues. V lost 3 bases to trimming and J lost 2 bases; unmatched junction nucleotides: 2. The CDR3 spells CASSLNRGQETQYF. The CDR3 DNA is TGTGCCAGCAGTTTGAACAGGGGGCAAGAGACCCAGTACTTC.

In this sample, this clonotype turned up a few times. V gene TRBV28 combines with J gene TRBJ2-7; TRBD1 matches 7 bases. The germline gives CDR1 MDHEN, CDR2 SYDVKM. This CDR3 region has 14 residues. V lost 6 bases and J lost 0; bases outside the gene matches: 5. CDR3 DNA sequence: TGTGCCAGCAGCGGACAGGTTCGCTCCTACGAGCAGTACTTC. It encodes CASSGQVRSYEQYF.

The chain has TRBV7-2 and TRBJ1-4; maybe TRBD1 (5 bases). With 2 bases removed from V and 8 bases from J, the gap between germline ends came to 15 bases. The CDR3 consists of 15 residues. Germline loops: CDR1 SGHTA, CDR2 FQGNSA. The CDR3 region has the DNA TGTGCCAGCAGCTTAACCCCGGGACCCAGCGAAAAACTGTTTTTT. Its protein product is CASSLTPGPSEKLFF. The full variable domain, completed using reference TRBV7-2 and TRBJ1-4, is GAGVSQSPSNKVTEKGKDVELRCDPISGHTALYWYRQSLGQGLEFLIYFQGNSAPDKSGLPSDRFSAERTGGSVSTLTIQRTQQEDSAVYLCASSLTPGPSEKLFFGSGTQLSVL.

This chain links TRBV7-9 with TRBJ2-1, with D possibly TRBD1 on 5 matching bases. Trimming took off 5 bases at V and 8 bases at J, with 10 bases between the two ends. This CDR3 has 12 amino acids. The germline CDR1 and CDR2 sequences are SEHNR and FQNEAQ (reference sequence). The CDR3 sequence is CASSTRQYEQFF. The CDR3 nucleotides read TGTGCCAGCAGCACCAGACAGTATGAGCAGTTCTTC.

This clonotype was counted between two and nine times. This chain uses TRBV7-9 with TRBJ2-2; D gene uncertain. V was shortened by 5 bases and J by 6 bases, with 7 bases between the two germline ends. The CDR3 totals 12 residues. Germline CDR1 is SEHNR and CDR2 is FQNEAQ (reference sequence). The CDR3 region is CASSPRPGELFF. In nucleotides, the CDR3 is TGTGCCAGCAGCCCACGTCCCGGGGAGCTGTTTTTT. The full variable domain, completed using reference TRBV7-9 and TRBJ2-2, is DTGVSQNPRHKITKRGQNVTFRCDPISEHNRLYWYRQTLGQGPEFLTYFQNEAQLEKSRLLSDRFSAERPKGSFSTLEIQRTEQGDSAMYLCASSPRPGELFFGEGSRLTVL.

The genes are TRBV12-3 or TRBV12-4 and TRBJ1-2; 11 bases align to TRBD1. The CDR3 runs to 20 residues. The ends lost 6 bases at V and 7 bases at J; junction bases unmatched: 25. CDR3 loop: CASSRRLRPGQGDFSSGYTF. The CDR3 nucleotides are TGTGCCAGCAGCCGACGACTTAGACCGGGACAGGGGGATTTTAGTAGTGGCTACACCTTC.

This chain joins TRBV7-2 and TRBJ2-1; possibly TRBD2 for D (6 bases). The CDR3 has 14 amino acids. Trimming took off 3 bases at V and 8 bases at J, with 14 bases between the two ends. Germline CDR1 reads SGHTA; CDR2 reads FQGNSA. CDR3 in amino acids: CASSFSSVKDEQFF. The DNA for the CDR3 is TGTGCCAGCAGCTTTTCTAGCGTCAAGGATGAGCAGTTCTTC. The full variable domain, completed using reference TRBV7-2 and TRBJ2-1, is GAGVSQSPSNKVTEKGKDVELRCDPISGHTALYWYRQSLGQGLEFLIYFQGNSAPDKSGLPSDRFSAERTGGSVSTLTIQRTQQEDSAVYLCASSFSSVKDEQFFGPGTRLTVL.

This clonotype occurred a few times. This sequence joins TRBV29-1 and TRBJ1-2; D not certain. Germline V gives CDR1 SQVTM, CDR2 ANQGSEA. V lost 7 bases and J 6 bases, leaving 3 bases between the germline ends. This CDR3 has 8 amino acids. The CDR3: CSDDGYTF. The CDR3 region has the DNA TGCAGCGATGATGGCTACACCTTC.

This clonotype was counted a single time. CDR3 nucleotide sequence: TGTGCCAGCAGTGGACGGACATTTGTATTCTATGGCTACACCTTC. As protein: CASSGRTFVFYGYTF. V gene TRBV2 combines with J gene TRBJ1-2, with D perhaps matching TRBD1 (5 bases). The CDR3 runs 15 residues. V shed 4 bases and J shed 4 bases, with 16 bases lying between them. Germline V lookup: CDR1 SNHLY, CDR2 FYNNEI.

Details on this clonotype: The junction departs from the called germline gene at one end, perhaps through a read error. The rearrangement joins TRBV6-2 or TRBV6-3 to TRBJ2-3, with D tentatively TRBD1 (5 bases). The CDR3 runs to 15 residues. Germline CDR1 is MNHEY and CDR2 is SVGEGT. CDR3 residues: CTSSSWTPTTDTQYF. The CDR3 DNA sequence: TGTACCAGCAGTTCCTGGACACCAACCACAGATACGCAGTATTTT.

The DNA for the CDR3 is TGTGCCAGCAGTTACTCGAGGACTTTAGCCTACGAGCAGTACTTC. Amino acids: CASSYSRTLAYEQYF. This chain joins TRBV6-5 and TRBJ2-7; the D gene is possibly TRBD2 (5 bases). Germline CDR1 is MNHEY and CDR2 is SVGAGI. This CDR3 region has 15 residues. Deletions cut 0 bases from V and 2 bases from J, with 11 bases between.